The T cell receptor beta chain described here comes from a study of PD-L1 blockade in urothelial cancer. On the study more broadly: Each blood sample yielded a median of 141,255 T cells. Whole-study results and caveats: Having blood TCR clonality under the median before treatment predicted better survival.

A few counts support this clone. Its antigen remains unidentified. Looked up from germline, CDR1 is LNHDA and CDR2 is SQIVND (reference sequence). Between the trimmed V and J ends, which lost 9 bases and 3 bases, there was a span of 15 bases. The CDR3 consists of 13 residues. Time point specified: peripheral blood 6 weeks after treatment start. Sampling of each patient yielded between 1 and 8 specimens, collected pretreatment and on-treatment. The data were produced by immunoSEQ multiplex PCR, yet TCRdb's version contains in-frame clones alone and is incomplete. The data show 40,000 to 55,000 clones, around 90% seen once.

The receptor was derived from a man in his 70s with urothelial cancer. Sequencing was performed on PBMCs, taken around atezolizumab (anti-PD-L1) treatment. This chain uses TRBV19 with TRBJ2-7; D is perhaps TRBD1 (6 bases). The CDR3 spells CASMDRDNYEQYF. The CDR3, as DNA: TGTGCCAGCATGGACCGGGACAACTACGAGCAGTACTTC.